The source of this T cell receptor beta chain is a study of tumor-infiltrating lymphocytes in primary liver carcinoma. Broader study findings: Significantly greater top-250-clone fractions characterized tumors relative to blood (p = 0.039).

From approximately 20-30 mg of unsorted bulk tissue, DNA and RNA were co-extracted together. The patients lived with chronic HBV infection and had not yet received any treatment. From germline, CDR1 is SGHAT and CDR2 FQNNGV. CDR3 size: 16 residues. Points on this clonotype: The antigen is unknown. An end of the junction differs from the germline gene, which may be a read error.

Using a constant-region primer together with ProtoScript II reverse transcriptase, TCR beta cDNA was made from roughly 500 ng of total RNA. Employing slightly modified ARM-PCR, three nested multiplex PCR rounds were run, and these gave rise to the TCR beta libraries. The first two PCR rounds used TRBV1-TRBV30 forward primers with a C-beta reverse primer, roughly 11 cycles each. TCRdb fed the multiplex PCR reads into MiXCR, producing one record per CDR3 protein. Of about 22,000 distinct CDR3 sequences detected, 80% appear once; the ten largest clones hold 35% to 40%. The sequence came from a woman under 40 with primary liver carcinoma and hepatitis B virus infection. What was sequenced was liver tumor tissue from sampling region 2. Subset described: tumor region T2, inferior pole. This rearrangement joins TRBV11-2 to TRBJ2-2; possibly TRBD1 or TRBD2 for D (5 bases each). The CDR3 DNA is TGTGCCAGCAGCCCCGATTCCCAATTGGACACCGGGGAGCTCTTTTTT. It specifies CASSPDSQLDTGELFF.